What follows are 31 T cell receptor beta chains derived from one specimen sequenced in a study of T cells in pancreatic ductal adenocarcinoma. No neoadjuvant therapy was given to the selected pancreatic ductal adenocarcinoma patients before their surgery. Clones were read by immunoSEQ multiplex PCR, and TCRdb kept only the in-frame ones, dropping some. Altogether over 90,000 clones are present, over 90% being singletons, with the ten largest covering roughly 3.1%. Sequenced: PBMCs. The receptors come from a human donor with pancreatic ductal adenocarcinoma.

The gene calls are TRBV30 and TRBJ1-1; 7 nucleotides match TRBD1. In germline, CDR1 is GTSNPN, CDR2 SVGIG (reference sequence). V shed 8 bases and J 6 bases; nucleotides not matched to a gene: 9. The CDR3 has 12 amino acids. The CDR3 nucleotides read TGTGCCGCATTAGACAGGGCCCCTGAAGCTTTCTTT. Translation: CAALDRAPEAFF.

The chain carries TRBV6-5 and TRBJ1-1; D is undetermined. Germline CDR1 and CDR2: MNHEY and SVGAGI. The V end lost 0 bases, the J end lost 4 bases, and 15 bases lay between the germline ends. The CDR3 covers 16 residues. CDR3 DNA: TGTGCCAGCAGTTACTCGAACAGAGGGCCGGGCACTGAAGCTTTCTTT. It translates to CASSYSNRGPGTEAFF.

V is TRBV27 and J is TRBJ2-7, with 9 bases aligning to TRBD2. This CDR3 is 15 amino acids long. V shed 5 bases and J 2 bases; nucleotides not matched to a gene: 7. The germline V gene has CDR1 MNHEY and CDR2 SMNVEV (reference sequence). The CDR3 DNA is TGTGCCAGCAGTACCCGGACTAGCGCCACCTACGAGCAGTACTTC. This gives the protein CASSTRTSATYEQYF.

The chain recombines TRBV7-9 with TRBJ1-1; D gene ambiguous. V was pared by 2 bases and J by 5 bases, with 9 bases between. Germline lookup yields CDR1 SEHNR and CDR2 FQNEAQ (reference sequence). The CDR3 runs to 13 residues. Written as DNA, the CDR3 is TGTGCCAGCAGCTTATCGGGGTTGACTGAAGCTTTCTTT. Protein: CASSLSGLTEAFF.

CDR3 in DNA: TGTGCCAGCAGTCTAGCGGGAGGGCTGGGGACCCAGTACTTC. This gives the protein CASSLAGGLGTQYF. The rearrangement links TRBV7-8 to TRBJ2-5; 12 positions agree with TRBD2. CDR1 is SGHVS, CDR2 FQNEAQ, per germline. V gave up 6 bases and J gave up 7 bases; unmatched junction bases: 6. There are 14 residues in the CDR3. Together with reference TRBV7-8 and TRBJ2-5, the CDR3 gives the full variable domain: GAGVSQSPRYKVAKRGQDVALRCDPISGHVSLFWYQQALGQGPEFLTYFQNEAQLDKSGLPSDRFFAERPEGSVSTLKIQRTQQEDSAVYLCASSLAGGLGTQYFGPGTRLLVL.

This clone was recorded only once. The gene calls are TRBV7-8 and TRBJ1-2; D not resolved. Germline CDR1 is SGHVS and CDR2 is FQNEAQ. The CDR3 length is 12 residues. V lost 0 bases, J lost 7 bases, and 6 bases lay in between. The CDR3 DNA sequence: TGTGCCAGCAGCTTAGCATTCAGTGGCTACACCTTC. Its protein product is CASSLAFSGYTF.

The chain combines TRBV13 with TRBJ2-7, with D perhaps matching TRBD1 (5 bases). The CDR3 runs to 18 residues. Germline loops: CDR1 PRHDT, CDR2 FYEKMQ (reference sequence). V gave up 2 bases and J gave up 5 bases, with 25 bases separating them. CDR3 amino acids: CASSLSGRFRTTLDEQYF. In DNA, the CDR3 is TGTGCCAGCAGCTTAAGTGGTAGGTTTCGGACAACTCTCGACGAGCAGTACTTC.

As DNA, the CDR3 is TGTGCCAGCAGACCTTGGACTAGCGGCCAAGAGACCCAGTACTTC. It translates to CASRPWTSGQETQYF. V gene TRBV27 combines with J gene TRBJ2-5, with 10 bases fitting TRBD2. Trimming at V came to 6 bases and at J to 1 base, leaving 5 bases not matched to a gene. The CDR3 covers 15 residues. CDR1 is MNHEY, CDR2 SMNVEV, per germline (reference sequence).

The gene calls are TRBV4-2 and TRBJ2-7; D gene unclear. Germline values: CDR1 LGHNA, CDR2 YNFKEQ. This CDR3 comprises 16 residues. V was pared by 0 bases and J by 0 bases, with 12 bases between. The CDR3 loop reads CASSQDLQVISYEQYF. CDR3 DNA: TGTGCCAGCAGCCAAGATCTTCAGGTTATCTCCTACGAGCAGTACTTC.

CDR3: CASSPSDTATNEKLFF. The DNA for the CDR3 is TGTGCCAGCTCACCGTCGGACACTGCAACTAATGAAAAACTGTTTTTT. V is TRBV18 and J is TRBJ1-4; TRBD1 is a possible D gene (5 bases). CDR1 and CDR2 from the germline V gene are KGHSH and LQKENI. The CDR3 spans 16 residues. The ends were cut back, 3 bases at V and 0 bases at J, with 11 bases in the middle.

The J gene is TRBJ2-7, the V gene TRBV7-2; perhaps TRBD2 as D (5 bases). This CDR3 has 15 residues. V was clipped by 5 bases and J by 0 bases, with 14 bases between them. Germline V gives CDR1 SGHTA, CDR2 FQGNSA. The CDR3 reads CASSRSGDYSYEQYF. For the CDR3, the DNA is TGTGCCAGCAGCCGCAGCGGAGACTACTCCTACGAGCAGTACTTC.

In its sample, this clone was seen a few times. The gene calls are TRBV28 and TRBJ1-2; 10 nucleotides match TRBD1. The CDR3 contains 13 residues. V gave up 6 bases and J gave up 7 bases; unmatched junction bases: 5. Germline assignment: CDR1 MDHEN and CDR2 SYDVKM. The CDR3 loop reads CASRSDRGGGYTF. The CDR3, as DNA: TGTGCCAGCAGGTCGGACAGGGGGGGTGGCTACACCTTC.

The chain recombines TRBV10-3 with TRBJ1-4, with TRBD1 matching 8 bases. The length of the CDR3 is 13 residues. Germline lookup yields CDR1 ENHRY and CDR2 SYGVKD. The J segment lost 7 bases and the V segment lost 5 bases, leaving 3 bases of the junction unmatched. CDR3 in amino acids: CAISSGQGEKLFF. CDR3 nucleotides: TGTGCCATCAGTTCCGGACAGGGTGAAAAACTGTTTTTT.

The chain couples TRBV28 to TRBJ1-4; D unresolved. CDR1 and CDR2 from the germline V gene are MDHEN and SYDVKM. V was clipped by 6 bases and J by 7 bases, with 18 bases between them. There are 15 residues in the CDR3. In DNA, the CDR3 is TGTGCCAGCAGCCCCCTAGCGTTGGCGGGTGAAAAACTGTTTTTT. Its protein is CASSPLALAGEKLFF.

The J gene is TRBJ2-2, the V gene TRBV19; D remains unclear. The CDR3 is 14 amino acids. Germline CDR1 and CDR2: LNHDA and SQIVND (reference sequence). The V gene lost 6 bases and the J gene lost 4 bases, with 12 bases spanning the gap. The CDR3 DNA is TGTGCCAGTAGGCTTGCTAGTTCCACCGGGGAGCTGTTTTTT. Translating gives CASRLASSTGELFF.

The V gene is TRBV5-4, the J gene TRBJ2-1; TRBD2 aligns across 8 bases. There are 15 residues in the CDR3. Per the germline V gene, CDR1 is SGHNT and CDR2 is YYREEE (reference sequence). V was clipped by 5 bases and J by 0 bases; unmatched bases: 4. CDR3 sequence: CASRVSGSSYNEQFF. CDR3 nucleotide sequence: TGTGCCAGCAGGGTGAGCGGGAGCTCCTACAATGAGCAGTTCTTC.

V usage is TRBV6-1 and J usage is TRBJ2-1; D not certain. The CDR3 is made up of 12 amino acids. Trimming removed 7 bases at V and 2 bases at J, with 6 bases between. Germline CDR1 and CDR2: MNHNS and SASEGT. CDR3 protein: CASTTAYNEQFF. The CDR3 nucleotides are TGTGCCAGCACTACAGCCTACAATGAGCAGTTCTTC.

The V and J genes are TRBV9 and TRBJ2-3; D perhaps matches TRBD2 (6 bases). The CDR3 covers 16 residues. V was cut by 4 bases and J by 1 base, with 16 bases left in between. Per the germline V gene, CDR1 is SGDLS and CDR2 is YYNGEE. The CDR3 sequence is CASSSGTSLGTDTQYF. The DNA of the CDR3 is TGTGCCAGCAGCTCCGGGACTTCCCTAGGCACAGATACGCAGTATTTT.

The gene calls are TRBV5-1 and TRBJ2-2, with 9 bases fitting TRBD2. Germline V gene data show CDR1 as SGHRS and CDR2 as YFSETQ. Germline trimming cut 1 base from V and 4 bases from J; bases unmatched to any gene: 5. The CDR3 extends over 16 amino acids. The DNA for the CDR3 is TGCGCCAGCAGCTTGACTAGCGGGTCGACCACCGGGGAGCTGTTTTTT. Its protein is CASSLTSGSTTGELFF.

The chain combines TRBV18 with TRBJ2-3; the match to TRBD2 covers 10 bases. This CDR3 spans 17 amino acids. The ends lost 3 bases at V and 2 bases at J; junction bases unmatched: 8. Germline-derived CDR1 and CDR2 are KGHSH and LQKENI. The CDR3 DNA reads as TGTGCCAGCTCACCCAGTCCGGGACTAGCGAACACAGATACGCAGTATTTT. The encoded protein is CASSPSPGLANTDTQYF.

The rearrangement uses TRBV10-1 and TRBJ2-1; 7 bases are a match to TRBD1. The V gene end was trimmed by 5 bases and the J gene end by 8 bases; junction bases not matched to a gene: 3. The CDR3 totals 12 residues. Germline assignment: CDR1 WNHNN and CDR2 SYGVQD (reference sequence). This chain's CDR3 is CASSSQGDEQFF. CDR3 nucleotides: TGCGCCAGCAGTTCCCAGGGGGATGAGCAGTTCTTC.

This sequence joins TRBV5-6 and TRBJ2-7; no clear D. The CDR3 has 11 amino acids. Germline V gene sequence: CDR1 SGHDT, CDR2 YYEEEE. Trimming left V 6 bases short and J 6 bases short, with 10 bases between. The CDR3 bases are TGTGCCAGCACGCTTCCGGTCGAGCAGTACTTC. Translated: CASTLPVEQYF.

This clone occurred once. The sample has other DNA sequences that encode this CDR3 too. The V call is TRBV5-1, the J call TRBJ2-5, with TRBD1 matching 10 bases. This CDR3 region has 15 residues. V was pared by 3 bases and J by 3 bases, with 5 bases of the junction left unmatched. Looked up from germline, CDR1 is SGHRS and CDR2 is YFSETQ. This CDR3 reads CASSWTGTGEETQYF. In DNA, the CDR3 is TGCGCCAGCAGCTGGACCGGGACAGGGGAAGAGACCCAGTACTTC.

The chain joins TRBV5-1 to TRBJ2-7, with TRBD2 as a possible D gene (6 bases). Germline CDR1 and CDR2: SGHRS and YFSETQ. The CDR3 extends over 15 amino acids. V was shortened by 0 bases and J by 5 bases, with 15 bases between the two germline ends. The CDR3 region has the DNA TGCGCCAGCAGCTTGGTTTGGGGAGGCGAGAACGAGCAGTACTTC. This sequence encodes CASSLVWGGENEQYF.

This chain links TRBV28 with TRBJ2-5, with 12 bases lining up with TRBD1. The germline V gene has CDR1 MDHEN and CDR2 SYDVKM. This CDR3 comprises 18 residues. J was trimmed by 2 bases and V by 5 bases; bases with no gene match: 12. In DNA, the CDR3 is TGTGCCAGCAGTCACTCCCGGGACAGGGGGCCAAGGCAAGAGACCCAGTACTTC. Translating gives CASSHSRDRGPRQETQYF.

The chain recombines TRBV7-9 with TRBJ2-3; 9 bases fit TRBD2. This CDR3 spans 18 amino acids. The V segment lost 5 bases and the J segment 5 bases; nucleotides outside the gene matches: 17. Germline CDR1 is SEHNR and CDR2 is FQNEAQ (reference sequence). The CDR3 spells CASSPRGRASGKGDTQYF. As DNA, the CDR3 is TGTGCCAGCAGCCCCCGCGGGAGGGCTAGCGGGAAGGGAGATACGCAGTATTTT.

The chain is built from TRBV5-1 and TRBJ2-7; 8 bases line up with TRBD2. This CDR3 is 15 amino acids long. Germline V CDR1 and CDR2: SGHRS, YFSETQ. V trimming: 4 bases; J trimming: 3 bases; junction bases outside the gene matches: 9. CDR3 bases: TGCGCCAGCAGCCGGGGGTCTAGCGGGTTCTACGAGCAGTACTTC. It encodes CASSRGSSGFYEQYF.

V usage is TRBV5-1 and J usage is TRBJ2-3; D might be TRBD2 (5 bases). CDR3 length: 14 residues. CDR1 and CDR2 from the germline V gene are SGHRS and YFSETQ. With 2 bases removed from V and 4 bases from J, the gap between germline ends came to 11 bases. CDR3: CASSLEGWADTQYF. CDR3 sequence (DNA): TGCGCCAGCAGCTTAGAGGGTTGGGCAGATACGCAGTATTTT. Drawing the rest from reference TRBV5-1 and TRBJ2-3, the complete variable domain is KAGVTQTPRYLIKTRGQQVTLSCSPISGHRSVSWYQQTPGQGLQFLFEYFSETQRNKGNFPGRFSGRQFSNSRSEMNVSTLELGDSALYLCASSLEGWADTQYFGPGTRLTVL.

This rearrangement joins TRBV9 to TRBJ2-5, with TRBD1 identical over 8 bases. Trimming cost V 0 bases and J 2 bases; bases outside gene matches: 6. This CDR3 spans 16 amino acids. Germline V gives CDR1 SGDLS, CDR2 YYNGEE. CDR3 region: CASSVAQGAVQETQYF. CDR3 nucleotide sequence: TGTGCCAGCAGCGTAGCCCAGGGGGCGGTTCAAGAGACCCAGTACTTC.

The chain carries TRBV7-9 and TRBJ2-2; tentative D call: TRBD2 (6 bases). The ends were cut back, 0 bases at V and 1 base at J, with 12 bases in the middle. This CDR3 contains 17 residues. CDR1 is SEHNR, CDR2 FQNEAQ, per germline (reference sequence). CDR3 region: CASSLATGTENTGELFF. The CDR3 nucleotides are TGTGCCAGCAGCTTAGCAACCGGGACTGAGAACACCGGGGAGCTGTTTTTT.

The chain joins TRBV4-1 to TRBJ2-3; TRBD2 is a possible D gene (5 bases). The V gene lost 1 base and the J gene lost 6 bases, with 8 bases spanning the gap. From germline, CDR1 is MGHRA and CDR2 YSYEKL. The CDR3 has 13 amino acids. The DNA for the CDR3 is TGCGCCAGCAGCCAAGTCGGGGAGGATACGCAGTATTTT. Translating gives CASSQVGEDTQYF.